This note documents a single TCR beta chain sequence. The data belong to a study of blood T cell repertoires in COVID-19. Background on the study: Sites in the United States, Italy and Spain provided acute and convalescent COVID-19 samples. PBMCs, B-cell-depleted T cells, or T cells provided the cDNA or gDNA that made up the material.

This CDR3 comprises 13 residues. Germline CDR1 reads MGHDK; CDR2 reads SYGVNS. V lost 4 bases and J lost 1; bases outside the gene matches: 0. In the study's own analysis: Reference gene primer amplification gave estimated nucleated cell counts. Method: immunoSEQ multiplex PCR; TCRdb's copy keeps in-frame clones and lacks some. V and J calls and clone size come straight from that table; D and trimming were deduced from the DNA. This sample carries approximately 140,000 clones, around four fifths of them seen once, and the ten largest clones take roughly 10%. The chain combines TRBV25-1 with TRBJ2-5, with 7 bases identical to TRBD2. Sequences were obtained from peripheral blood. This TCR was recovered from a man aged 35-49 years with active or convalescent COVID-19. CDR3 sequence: CASSGLAQETQYF. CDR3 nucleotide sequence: TGTGCCAGCAGTGGACTAGCCCAAGAGACCCAGTACTTC.